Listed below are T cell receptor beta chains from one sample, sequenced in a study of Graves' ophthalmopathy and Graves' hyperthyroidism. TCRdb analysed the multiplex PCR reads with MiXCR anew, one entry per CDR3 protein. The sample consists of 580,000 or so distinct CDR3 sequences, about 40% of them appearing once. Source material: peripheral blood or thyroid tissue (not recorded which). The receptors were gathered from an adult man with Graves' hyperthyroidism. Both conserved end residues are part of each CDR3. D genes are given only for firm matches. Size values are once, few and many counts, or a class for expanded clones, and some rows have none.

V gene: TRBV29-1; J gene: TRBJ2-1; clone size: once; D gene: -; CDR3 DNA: TGCAGCGCGCACTTGGGGCCCTACAATGAGCAGTTCTTC; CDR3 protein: CSAHLGPYNEQFF
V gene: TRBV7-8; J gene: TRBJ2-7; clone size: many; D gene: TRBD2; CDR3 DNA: TGTGCCAGCAGCCAAAATCCAAGCGGGAGAGTTTACGAGCAGTACTTC; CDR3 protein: CASSQNPSGRVYEQYF
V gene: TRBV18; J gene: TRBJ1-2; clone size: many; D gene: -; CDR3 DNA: TGTGCCAGCTCACCGACCGACAGGCCTAACTATGGCTACACCTTC; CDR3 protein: CASSPTDRPNYGYTF
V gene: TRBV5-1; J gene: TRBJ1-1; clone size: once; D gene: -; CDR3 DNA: TGCGCCAACAGCTTGGCCGGGGGGGCTGAAGCTTTCTTT; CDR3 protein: CANSLAGGAEAFF
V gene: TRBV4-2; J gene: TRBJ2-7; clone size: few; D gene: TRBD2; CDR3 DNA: TGTGCCAGCAGCCAAGGTGATATGAGCGGGAGGGCCTACGAGCAGTACTTC; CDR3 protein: CASSQGDMSGRAYEQYF
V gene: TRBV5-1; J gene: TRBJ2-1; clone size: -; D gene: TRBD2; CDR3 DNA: TGCGCCAGCAGCTTGGCCGGACTAGCGGGAGGGTATGAGCAGTTCTTC; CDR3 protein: CASSLAGLAGGYEQFF
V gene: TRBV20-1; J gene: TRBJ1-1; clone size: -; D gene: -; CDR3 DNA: TGCAATGCACCCGAAGGAGGGCTCCCTGAAGCTTTCTTT; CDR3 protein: CNAPEGGLPEAFF
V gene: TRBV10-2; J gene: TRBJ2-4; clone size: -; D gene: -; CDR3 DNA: TGCGCCAGCGGTAGCGGCCTAGCCAAAAACATTCAGTACTTC; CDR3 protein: CASGSGLAKNIQYF
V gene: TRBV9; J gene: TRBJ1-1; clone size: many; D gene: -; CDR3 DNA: TGTGCCAGCAGCGTAGGGCCTAGCCTAAGGGGAGACACTGAAGCTTTCTTT; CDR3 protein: CASSVGPSLRGDTEAFF
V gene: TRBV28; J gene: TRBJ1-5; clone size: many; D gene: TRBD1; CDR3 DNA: TGTGCCAGCAGTTTAGCGACAGGGAGCCAGCCCCAGCATTTT; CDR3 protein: CASSLATGSQPQHF
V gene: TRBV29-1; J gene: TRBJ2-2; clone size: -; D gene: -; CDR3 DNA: TGCAGCGTTGGGGGCACATACACCGGGGAGCTGTTTTTT; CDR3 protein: CSVGGTYTGELFF
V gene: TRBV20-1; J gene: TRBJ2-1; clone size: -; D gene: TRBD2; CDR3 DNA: TGCAGTGCTCTAAATCTAGCGGGAGATGAGCAGTTCTTC; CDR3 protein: CSALNLAGDEQFF
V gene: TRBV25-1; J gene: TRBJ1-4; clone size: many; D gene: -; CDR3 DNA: TGTGCCAGCAGTGCCCACATTAATGAAAAACTGTTTTTT; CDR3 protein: CASSAHINEKLFF
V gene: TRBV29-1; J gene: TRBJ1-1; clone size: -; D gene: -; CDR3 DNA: TGCAGCGTTGGTTCTAGCGGGAGGGCCACTGAAGCTTTCTTT; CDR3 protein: CSVGSSGRATEAFF
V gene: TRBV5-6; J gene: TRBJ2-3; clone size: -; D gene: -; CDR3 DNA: TGTGCCAGCACACAGGTCCACACAGATACGCAGTATTTT; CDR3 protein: CASTQVHTDTQYF
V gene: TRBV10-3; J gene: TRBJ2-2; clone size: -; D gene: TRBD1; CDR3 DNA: TGTGCCATCAGTGAGGGACAGGGGGCGATCGGGGAGCTGTTTTTT; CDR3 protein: CAISEGQGAIGELFF
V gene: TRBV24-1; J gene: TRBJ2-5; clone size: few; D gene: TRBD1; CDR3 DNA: TGTGCCACCAGTGATTCGACAGGGTTGCAAGAGACCCAGTACTTC; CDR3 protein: CATSDSTGLQETQYF
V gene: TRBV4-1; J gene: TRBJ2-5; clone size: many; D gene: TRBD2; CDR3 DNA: TGCGCCAGCAGCCATAAGCTAGCGGGAGAAGAGACCCAGTACTTC; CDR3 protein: CASSHKLAGEETQYF
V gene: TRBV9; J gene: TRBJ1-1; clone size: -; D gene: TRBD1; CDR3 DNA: TGTGCCAGCAGCGTAGCCGGATCAGGGGGCCGCACTGAAGCTTTCTTT; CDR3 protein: CASSVAGSGGRTEAFF
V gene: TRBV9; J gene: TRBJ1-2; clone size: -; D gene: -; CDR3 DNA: TGTGCCAGCAGCTTCGGCGGGAGGGCCTCATATGGCTACACCTTC; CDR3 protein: CASSFGGRASYGYTF
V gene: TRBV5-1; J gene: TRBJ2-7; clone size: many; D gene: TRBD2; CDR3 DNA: TGCGCCAGCAGCTTGGAGCCTAGCGGGAGTTTCTACGAGCAGTACTTC; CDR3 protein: CASSLEPSGSFYEQYF
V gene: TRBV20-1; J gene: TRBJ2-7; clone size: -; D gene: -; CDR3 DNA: TGCAGTGCTAGAGATGGGGCCAGGGGGGACTACGAGCAGTACTTC; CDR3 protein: CSARDGARGDYEQYF
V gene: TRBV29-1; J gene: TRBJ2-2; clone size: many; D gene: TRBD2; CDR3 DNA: TGCAGCGTTGAAAAAGGACTAGCCACCGGGGAGCTGTTTTTT; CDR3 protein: CSVEKGLATGELFF
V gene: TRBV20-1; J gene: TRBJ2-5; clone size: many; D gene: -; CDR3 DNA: TGCAGTGCTAGAGAGACCCAGTACTTC; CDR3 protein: CSARETQYF
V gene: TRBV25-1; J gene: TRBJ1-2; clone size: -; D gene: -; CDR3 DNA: TGTGCCAGCAGAGATCAGGGACTATATGGCTACACCTTC; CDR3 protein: CASRDQGLYGYTF
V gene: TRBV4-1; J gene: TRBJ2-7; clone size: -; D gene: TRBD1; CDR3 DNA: TGCGCCAGCAGCCAAGATCGACAGGGGGCCAACGAGCAGTACTTC; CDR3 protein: CASSQDRQGANEQYF
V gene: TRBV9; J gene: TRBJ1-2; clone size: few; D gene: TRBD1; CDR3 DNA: TGTGCCAGCAGACAGGGGGTAGATGGCTACACCTTC; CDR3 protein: CASRQGVDGYTF
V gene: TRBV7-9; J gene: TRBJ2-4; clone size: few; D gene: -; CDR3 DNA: TGTGCCAGCAGCTTCGCAGGGAACATTCAGTACTTC; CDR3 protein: CASSFAGNIQYF
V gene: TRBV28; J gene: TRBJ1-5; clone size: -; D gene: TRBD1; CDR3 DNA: TGTGCCAGCAGTTCGACAGGGGGGTTTAGCAATCAGCCCCAGCATTTT; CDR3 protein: CASSSTGGFSNQPQHF
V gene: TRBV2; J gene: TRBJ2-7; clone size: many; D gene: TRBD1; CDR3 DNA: TGTGCCAGCAGTAGAGACAGGGAAAGGGAGCAGTACTTC; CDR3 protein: CASSRDREREQYF
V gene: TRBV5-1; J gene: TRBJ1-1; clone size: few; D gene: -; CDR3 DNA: TGCGCCAGCACCACGGGACTTTTTCCGAACACTGAAGCTTTCTTT; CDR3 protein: CASTTGLFPNTEAFF
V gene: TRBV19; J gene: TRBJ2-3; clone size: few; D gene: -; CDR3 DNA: TGTGCCAGTAGTAGGGGAGAAGATACGCAGTATTTT; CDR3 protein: CASSRGEDTQYF
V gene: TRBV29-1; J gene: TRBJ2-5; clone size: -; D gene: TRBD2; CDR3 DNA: TGCAGCCTTGAGGGGGGACTAGCTGGAGAGACCCAGTACTTC; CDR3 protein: CSLEGGLAGETQYF
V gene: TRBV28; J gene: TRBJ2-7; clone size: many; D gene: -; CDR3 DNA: TGTGCCAGCAGTTTGCCGGGGTACGAGCAGTACTTC; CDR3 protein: CASSLPGYEQYF
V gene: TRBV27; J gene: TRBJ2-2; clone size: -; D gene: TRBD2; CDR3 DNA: TGTGCCAGCAGTTGGCTAGCGGGAGTCGCGGACACCGGGGAGCTGTTTTTT; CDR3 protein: CASSWLAGVADTGELFF
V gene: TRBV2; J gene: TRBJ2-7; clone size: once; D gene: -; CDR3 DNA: TGTGCCAGCAGTGTGGAGAGGGGGGACTACGAGCAGTACTTC; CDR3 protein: CASSVERGDYEQYF
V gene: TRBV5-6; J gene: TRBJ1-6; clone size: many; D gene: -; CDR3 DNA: TGTGCCAGCAGCTTGGGGGAGACAGCTTATAATTCACCCCTCCACTTT; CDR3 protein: CASSLGETAYNSPLHF
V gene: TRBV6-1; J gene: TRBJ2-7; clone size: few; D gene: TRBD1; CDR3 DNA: TGTGCCAGCAGTGAAGTGGGACAGGGGGTCAACGAGCAGTACTTC; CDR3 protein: CASSEVGQGVNEQYF
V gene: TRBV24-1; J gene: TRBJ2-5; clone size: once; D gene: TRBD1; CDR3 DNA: TGTGCCACCAGTGCTGGGACAGGGTGTTTGGAGACCCAGTACTTC; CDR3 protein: CATSAGTGCLETQYF
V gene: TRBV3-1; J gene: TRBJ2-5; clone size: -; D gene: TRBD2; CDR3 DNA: TGTGCCAGCAGCCCTGGGCTAGCGGGAGAAGGCGGAGAGACCCAGTACTTC; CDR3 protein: CASSPGLAGEGGETQYF
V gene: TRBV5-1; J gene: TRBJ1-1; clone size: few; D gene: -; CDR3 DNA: TGCGCCAGCCACCCCCCAGGGGCACCTGAAGCTTTCTTT; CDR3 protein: CASHPPGAPEAFF
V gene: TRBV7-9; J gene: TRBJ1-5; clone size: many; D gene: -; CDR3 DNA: TGTGCCAGCAGCCAGCAGGGGTTCTATCAGCCCCAGCATTTT; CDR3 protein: CASSQQGFYQPQHF
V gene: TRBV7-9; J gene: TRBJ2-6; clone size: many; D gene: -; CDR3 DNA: TGTGCCAGCATCCCGTCTGGGGCCAACGTCCTGACTTTC; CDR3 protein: CASIPSGANVLTF
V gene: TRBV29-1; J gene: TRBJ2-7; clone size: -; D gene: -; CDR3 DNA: TGCAGCGTCCTCACTTTTTACGAGCAGTACTTC; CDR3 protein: CSVLTFYEQYF
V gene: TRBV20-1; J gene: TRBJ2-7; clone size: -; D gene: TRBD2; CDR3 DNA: TGCAGTGCCAGTAAAGAGACTAGCGCAACCTACGAGCAGTACTTC; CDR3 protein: CSASKETSATYEQYF
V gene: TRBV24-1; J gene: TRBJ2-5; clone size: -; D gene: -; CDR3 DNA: TGTGCCACCAGTTTTTCCCTAGCTGGAGAGACCCAGTACTTC; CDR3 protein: CATSFSLAGETQYF
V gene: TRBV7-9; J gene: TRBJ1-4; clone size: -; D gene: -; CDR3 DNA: TGTGCCAGCAGCTTCGGGACTCTTAATGAAAAACTGTTTTTT; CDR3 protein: CASSFGTLNEKLFF
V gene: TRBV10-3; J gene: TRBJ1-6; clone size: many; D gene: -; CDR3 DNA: TGTGCCACCGCAGGTTCCAACTCCTATAATTCACCCCTCCACTTT; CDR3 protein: CATAGSNSYNSPLHF
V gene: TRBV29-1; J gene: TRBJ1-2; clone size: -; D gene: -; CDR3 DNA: TGCAGCGTTGAGATAGGGCCTAACTATGGCTACACCTTC; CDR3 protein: CSVEIGPNYGYTF
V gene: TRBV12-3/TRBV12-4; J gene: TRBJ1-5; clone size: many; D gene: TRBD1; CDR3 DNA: TGTGCCAGCAGTATGGGACAGGGTAGCAATCAGCCCCAGCATTTT; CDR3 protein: CASSMGQGSNQPQHF
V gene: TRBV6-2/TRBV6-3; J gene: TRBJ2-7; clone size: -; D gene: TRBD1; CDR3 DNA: TGTGCCAGCACTTCCCGACAGGGGGGTTTCTACGAGCAGTACTTC; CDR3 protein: CASTSRQGGFYEQYF
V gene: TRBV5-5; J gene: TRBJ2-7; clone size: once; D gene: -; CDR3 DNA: TGTGCCAGCAGCTTGGCCACAGGAAAGGGGCAGTACTTC; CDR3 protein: CASSLATGKGQYF
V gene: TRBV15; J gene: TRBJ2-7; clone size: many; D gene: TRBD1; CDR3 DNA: TGTGCCACCAGCAGCCCGAGACAGGGCCGCTCCTACGAGCAGTACTTC; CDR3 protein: CATSSPRQGRSYEQYF